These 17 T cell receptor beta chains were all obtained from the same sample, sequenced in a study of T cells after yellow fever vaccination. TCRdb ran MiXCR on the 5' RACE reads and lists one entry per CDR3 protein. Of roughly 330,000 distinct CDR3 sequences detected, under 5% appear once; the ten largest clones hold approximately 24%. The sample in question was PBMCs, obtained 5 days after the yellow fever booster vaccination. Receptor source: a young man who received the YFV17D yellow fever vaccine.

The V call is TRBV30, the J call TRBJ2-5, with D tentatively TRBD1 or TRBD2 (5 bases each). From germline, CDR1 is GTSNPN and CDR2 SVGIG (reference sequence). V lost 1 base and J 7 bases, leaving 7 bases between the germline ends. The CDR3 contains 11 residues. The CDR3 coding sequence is TGTGCCTGGAGTGGAGGGGCGACCCAGTACTTC. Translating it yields CAWSGGATQYF.

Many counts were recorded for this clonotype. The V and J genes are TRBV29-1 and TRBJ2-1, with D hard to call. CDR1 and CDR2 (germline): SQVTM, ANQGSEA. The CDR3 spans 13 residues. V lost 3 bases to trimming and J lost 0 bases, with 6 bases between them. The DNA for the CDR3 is TGCAGCGTTGAGGCGAGCTCCTACAATGAGCAGTTCTTC. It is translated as CSVEASSYNEQFF.

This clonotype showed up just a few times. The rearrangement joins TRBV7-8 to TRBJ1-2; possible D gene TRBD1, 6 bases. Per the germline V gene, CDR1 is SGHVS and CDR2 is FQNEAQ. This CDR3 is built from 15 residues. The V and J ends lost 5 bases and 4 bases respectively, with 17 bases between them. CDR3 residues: CASSPSDRWSYGYTF. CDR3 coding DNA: TGTGCCAGCAGCCCTAGTGACAGGTGGAGCTATGGCTACACCTTC.

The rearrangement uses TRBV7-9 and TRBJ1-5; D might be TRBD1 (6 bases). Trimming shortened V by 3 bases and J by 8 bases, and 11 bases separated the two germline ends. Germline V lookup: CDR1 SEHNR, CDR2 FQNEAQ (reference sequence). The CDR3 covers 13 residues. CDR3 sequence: CASSFGGGEPQHF. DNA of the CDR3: TGTGCCAGCAGCTTTGGAGGGGGGGAGCCCCAGCATTTT.

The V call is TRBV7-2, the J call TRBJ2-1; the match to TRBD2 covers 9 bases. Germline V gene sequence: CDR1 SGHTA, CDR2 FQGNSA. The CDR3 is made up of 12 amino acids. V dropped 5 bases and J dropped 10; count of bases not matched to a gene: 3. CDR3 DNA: TGTGCCAGCAGCAGAAGCGGGGGGGAGCAGTTCTTC. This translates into CASSRSGGEQFF.

CDR3 sequence (DNA): TGTGCCAGCAGCTCTTTACGGGGCAAAGATACGCAGTATTTT. It translates to CASSSLRGKDTQYF. This chain links TRBV11-2 with TRBJ2-3; either TRBD1 or TRBD2 may fit D (5 bases each). CDR3 size: 14 residues. The V gene lost 4 bases and the J gene lost 5 bases, with 13 bases spanning the gap. CDR1 is SGHAT, CDR2 FQNNGV, per germline. The variable domain in full, with the rest retrieved from reference TRBV11-2 and TRBJ2-3, is EAGVAQSPRYKIIEKRQSVAFWCNPISGHATLYWYQQILGQGPKLLIQFQNNGVVDDSQLPKDRFSAERLKGVDSTLKIQPAKLEDSAVYLCASSSLRGKDTQYFGPGTRLTVL.

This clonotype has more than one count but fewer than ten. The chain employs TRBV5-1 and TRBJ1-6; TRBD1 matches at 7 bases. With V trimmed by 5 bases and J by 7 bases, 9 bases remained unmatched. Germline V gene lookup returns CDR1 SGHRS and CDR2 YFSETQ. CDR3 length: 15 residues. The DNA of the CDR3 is TGCGCCAGCAGAAACGACAGGGTTTCAAATTCACCCCTCCACTTT. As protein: CASRNDRVSNSPLHF. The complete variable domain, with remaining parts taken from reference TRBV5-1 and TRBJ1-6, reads KAGVTQTPRYLIKTRGQQVTLSCSPISGHRSVSWYQQTPGQGLQFLFEYFSETQRNKGNFPGRFSGRQFSNSRSEMNVSTLELGDSALYLCASRNDRVSNSPLHFGNGTRLTVT.

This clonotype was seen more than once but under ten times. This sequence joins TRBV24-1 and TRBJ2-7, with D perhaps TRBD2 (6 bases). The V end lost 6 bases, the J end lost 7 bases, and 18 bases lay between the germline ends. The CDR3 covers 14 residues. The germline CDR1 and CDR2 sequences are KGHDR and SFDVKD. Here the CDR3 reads CATSPPREFYEQYF. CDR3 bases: TGTGCCACCAGTCCCCCACGGGAGTTCTATGAGCAGTACTTC.

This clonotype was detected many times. The CDR3 DNA reads TGTGCCAGCAGCCGGCAGGGCCACTATGGCTACACCTTC. Its protein is CASSRQGHYGYTF. The chain uses TRBV3-1 and TRBJ1-2; tentatively, D is TRBD1 (5 bases). The CDR3 has 13 residues. Germline assignment: CDR1 LGHDT and CDR2 YNNKEL (reference sequence). With 4 bases removed from V and 3 bases from J, the gap between germline ends came to 9 bases.

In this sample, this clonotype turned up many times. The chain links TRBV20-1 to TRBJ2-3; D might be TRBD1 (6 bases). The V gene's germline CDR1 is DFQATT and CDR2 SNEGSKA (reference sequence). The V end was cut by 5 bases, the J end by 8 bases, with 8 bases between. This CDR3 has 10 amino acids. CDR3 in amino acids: CSALGGTQYF. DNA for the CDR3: TGCAGTGCTCTAGGGGGTACGCAGTATTTT.

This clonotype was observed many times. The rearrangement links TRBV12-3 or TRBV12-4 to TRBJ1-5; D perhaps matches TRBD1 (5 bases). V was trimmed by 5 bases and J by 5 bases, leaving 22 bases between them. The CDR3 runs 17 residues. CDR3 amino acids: CASSSERVGVAHQPQHF. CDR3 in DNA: TGTGCCAGCAGTAGCGAACGGGTGGGGGTTGCCCATCAGCCCCAGCATTTT.

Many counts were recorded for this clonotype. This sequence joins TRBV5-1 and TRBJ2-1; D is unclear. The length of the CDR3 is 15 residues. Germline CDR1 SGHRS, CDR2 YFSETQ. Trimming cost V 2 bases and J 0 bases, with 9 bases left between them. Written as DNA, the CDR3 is TGCGCCAGCAGCTTTACGAGTGCCTCCTACAATGAGCAGTTCTTC. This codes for CASSFTSASYNEQFF.

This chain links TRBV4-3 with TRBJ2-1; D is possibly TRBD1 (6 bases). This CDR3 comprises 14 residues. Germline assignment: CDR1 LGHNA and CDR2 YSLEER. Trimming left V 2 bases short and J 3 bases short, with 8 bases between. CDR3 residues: CASSQQTGYNEQFF. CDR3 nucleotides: TGCGCCAGCAGCCAACAGACAGGCTACAATGAGCAGTTCTTC.

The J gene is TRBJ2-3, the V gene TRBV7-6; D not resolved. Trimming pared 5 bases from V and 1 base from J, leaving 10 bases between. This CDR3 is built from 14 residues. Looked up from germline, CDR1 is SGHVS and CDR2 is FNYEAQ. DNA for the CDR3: TGTGCCAGCAGCGCTAGATGGGGCACAGATACGCAGTATTTT. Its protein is CASSARWGTDTQYF.

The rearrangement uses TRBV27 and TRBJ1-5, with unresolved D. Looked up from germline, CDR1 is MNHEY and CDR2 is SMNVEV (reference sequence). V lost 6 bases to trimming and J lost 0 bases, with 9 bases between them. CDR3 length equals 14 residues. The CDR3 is CASRQIYSNQPQHF. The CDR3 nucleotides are TGTGCCAGCAGACAGATTTATAGCAATCAGCCCCAGCATTTT.

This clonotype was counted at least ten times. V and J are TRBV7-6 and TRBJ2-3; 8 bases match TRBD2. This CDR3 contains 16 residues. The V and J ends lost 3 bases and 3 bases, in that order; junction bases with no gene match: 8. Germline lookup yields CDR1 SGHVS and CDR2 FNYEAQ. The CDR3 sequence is CASSFTSRGETDTQYF. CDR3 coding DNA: TGTGCCAGCAGCTTTACTTCGCGGGGGGAGACAGATACGCAGTATTTT.

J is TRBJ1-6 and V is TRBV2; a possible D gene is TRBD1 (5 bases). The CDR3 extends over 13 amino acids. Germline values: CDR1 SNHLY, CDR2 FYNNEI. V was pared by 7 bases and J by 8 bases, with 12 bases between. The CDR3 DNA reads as TGTGCCAGCACGCCAGGGACCGATTCACCCCTCCACTTT. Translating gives CASTPGTDSPLHF.